This TCR beta chain was documented in a study of TIL therapy for anti-PD-1-resistant metastatic lung cancer (dated by TCRdb to 2020 to 2023). About the investigation overall: Tumors were collected before any PD-1/PD-L1 blockade, after which patients were given nivolumab, and patients who progressed were given lymphodepletion, an infusion of expanded TIL and IL-2. Enrolled patients had a median age of around 56 years (range roughly 35-85) and a median tumor PD-L1 proportion score of approximately 6.2%. Most of the cohort had lung adenocarcinoma, including several EGFR-mutant tumors and two ALK-rearranged tumors, and half of the patients were either current or former smokers. Across the cohort, whole-exome sequencing showed a median non-synonymous tumor mutation burden of about 1.5 mutations per megabase. Tumor and peripheral blood T cell receptor beta sequencing was used to track clonotypes across tumor, expanded TIL product and serial blood samples.

TCR beta CDR3 regions were amplified from genomic DNA by bias-controlled multiplex PCR with the immunoSEQ v3 hsTCRB kit. The TCR libraries were sequenced on an Illumina NextSeq 500 to about 1.8 million read pairs for survey level or about 5-6.5 million read pairs for deep level. For the original study's pipeline: V, D and J genes were assigned, non-productive sequences were removed, and clonality was reported by immunoSEQ Analyzer software. Repertoires of infused TIL and blood were compared using productive Simpson clonality and the Morisita overlap index of productive TRB rearrangements. Absolute clonotype counts in blood were estimated by multiplying the lymphocyte count by the CD3+ fraction and by the productive frequency of the clone. TCRdb stores this immuneACCESS table with in-frame sequences only. Part of the clones is absent; in the studies checked, under half of the shortfall reflects unresolved V genes, and no reason is known for the rest. That table supplies the V and J calls and clone size; D and trimming were determined from the DNA. The sample table records tens of thousands of clones; around 79% of these occur just once. Roughly 6.1% of the sample is taken by the ten largest.

What the research found in general, with its limitations: The study protocol defined all tumor marker inferences as exploratory. Because the cohort was highly selected, with more treatment-naive, never-smoker and oncogene-addicted patients than is typical, generalizability is limited. Clonotypes from the infused TIL partially replaced the baseline peripheral repertoire and then declined over months, and persistence showed no apparent association with response.

This specimen's time point label, interpreted: pre-treatment sample, taken before nivolumab and TIL therapy. A phase I trial run at two centers enrolled adults with stage 4 NSCLC between 2017 and January 2020. The samples were obtained from a phase I trial that was single-arm and open-label and tested tumor-infiltrating lymphocyte therapy combined with nivolumab in advanced non-small cell lung cancer. Blood mononuclear cells were isolated from EDTA tubes by Ficoll gradient and were snap-frozen as pellets, and DNA was extracted with a Qiagen mini-prep kit. For this chain, trimming is 4 bases at the V end and 6 bases at the J end, and the number of junction bases without a gene match is 11. The CDR3 numbers 16 residues from cysteine through phenylalanine. Of all the DNA, just the CDR3 is kept, 48 bases in frame from base 1. Reading the germline V gene (reference sequence) gives CDR1 SGHNT and CDR2 YYREEE.

The sample holds one count of this clone. Its antigen specificity is not known. Nothing much larger sits one base from this clone, and base qualities are not available. The sequencing used blood, collected at baseline. This TCR was sampled from a person aged 25 to 80 with non-small cell lung cancer. The sequence is built from TRBV5-4 and TRBJ2-7; 12 central nucleotides agree with TRBD2. The CDR3 reads CASSGGGLAGSLEQYF. The sequenced DNA: TGTGCCAGCAGCGGGGGGGGACTAGCGGGTTCCCTCGAGCAGTACTTC.